This T cell receptor (beta chain) was sequenced in a study of blood T cell repertoires in COVID-19. Study summary: T cells, B-cell-depleted T cells, or PBMCs supplied cDNA or gDNA.

The CDR3 has 18 residues. The trim removed 1 base at V and 2 bases at J, leaving 8 bases unmatched. Germline V gene sequence: CDR1 KGHSH, CDR2 LQKENI. Participants were aged about 18 to 90 years, lived in under 25 US areas, and enrolled virtually. As originally analysed: Nucleated cell counts were estimated from reference gene primer amplification. The table came from immunoSEQ multiplex PCR; TCRdb's copy has only in-frame clones and leaves some out. That table gives V, J and clone size, and the DNA gave D and trimming. The table includes 150,000 to 200,000 clones, roughly three quarters detected once.

The chain employs TRBV18 and TRBJ2-3; the match to TRBD2 covers 11 bases. The material sequenced was PBMCs or T cells enriched from blood (not recorded which). This receptor was identified in a woman aged 50 to 65 with acute COVID-19. The CDR3 loop is CASSPRFTSGGLTDTQYF. The DNA of the CDR3 is TGTGCCAGCTCACCACGCTTTACTAGCGGGGGCCTCACAGATACGCAGTATTTT.